A selection of T cell receptor beta chains follows, all from one sample in a study of blood T cell repertoires in COVID-19. The method was immunoSEQ multiplex PCR; TCRdb's version includes in-frame clones alone and lacks a portion of them. Of approximately 150,000 clones detected, about four fifths appear once; the ten largest clones hold approximately 10%. Sequencing was performed on peripheral blood. The receptor source for this set is a man between 60 and 75 years old with active or convalescent COVID-19. CDR3s include the opening cysteine and the closing phenylalanine or tryptophan. A D gene is named only where the DNA matches it firmly. Rows give clone size only sometimes, using once, few, many, or a class for an expanded clone.

CASGGGNQPQHF	TGTGCCAGCGGGGGGGGCAATCAGCCCCAGCATTTT	TRBV28	-	few	TRBJ1-5
CASSPTTGETQYF	TGTGCCAGCTCACCGACGACAGGAGAGACCCAGTACTTC	TRBV18	-	-	TRBJ2-5
CASRLGQGTNYGYTF	TGTGCCAGCCGCTTGGGACAGGGGACCAACTATGGCTACACCTTC	TRBV28	TRBD1	-	TRBJ1-2
CASSLSGGRALSEQYF	TGTGCCAGCAGCCTGTCGGGCGGGAGGGCCCTTAGCGAGCAGTACTTC	TRBV7-2	TRBD2	-	TRBJ2-7
CASSATVLSTDTQYF	TGTGCCAGTAGTGCTACTGTACTAAGCACAGATACGCAGTATTTT	TRBV19	-	-	TRBJ2-3
CASSPWASGRTDTQYF	TGCGCCAGCAGCCCCTGGGCTAGCGGGAGAACAGATACGCAGTATTTT	TRBV5-1	TRBD2	-	TRBJ2-3
CASRLLAGGNNEQFF	TGCGCCAGCAGACTACTAGCGGGAGGGAATAATGAGCAGTTCTTC	TRBV5-1	TRBD2	-	TRBJ2-1
CASSDRLAGNEQFF	TGCGCCAGCAGTGATCGGCTAGCGGGCAATGAGCAGTTCTTC	TRBV10-1	TRBD2	once	TRBJ2-1
CASRLASLHEQYF	TGTGCCAGCAGATTAGCCAGTCTTCACGAGCAGTACTTC	TRBV12-3/TRBV12-4	-	-	TRBJ2-7
CASSRRTGVEAFF	TGTGCCAGCAGCCGGAGAACAGGGGTAGAAGCTTTCTTT	TRBV7-8	TRBD1	-	TRBJ1-1
CASSTANSFTEAFF	TGTGCCAGTAGTACCGCGAATTCGTTCACTGAAGCTTTCTTT	TRBV19	-	-	TRBJ1-1
CSAPGLASVEQYF	TGCAGCGCGCCGGGACTAGCATCCGTCGAGCAGTACTTC	TRBV29-1	TRBD2	-	TRBJ2-7
CATTPMGQGAIEQYF	TGTGCCACCACACCGATGGGACAGGGGGCGATCGAGCAGTACTTC	TRBV6-5	TRBD1	-	TRBJ2-7
CASSEMSSYNSPLHF	TGTGCCAGCAGTGAGATGAGCTCCTATAATTCACCCCTCCACTTT	TRBV6-1	-	-	TRBJ1-6
CASSAGGAGRTEAFF	TGTGCCAGCAGTGCCGGTGGGGCAGGGCGGACTGAAGCTTTCTTT	TRBV28	-	-	TRBJ1-1
CASKDTGAKNIQYF	TGTGCCAGTAAGGACACAGGGGCCAAAAACATTCAGTACTTC	TRBV19	-	-	TRBJ2-4
CASSLAGGGNTIYF	TGTGCCAGCAGCCTGGCAGGGGGAGGAAACACCATATATTTT	TRBV7-6	TRBD1	-	TRBJ1-3
CASRGTTNSGNTIYF	TGTGCCAGTAGGGGCACGACCAACTCTGGAAACACCATATATTTT	TRBV19	-	-	TRBJ1-3
CASKGGDRAYEQYF	TGTGCCAGCAAGGGGGGAGACAGGGCCTACGAGCAGTACTTC	TRBV28	-	-	TRBJ2-7
CSVGTSAGGSDTQYF	TGCAGCGTAGGAACCTCAGCGGGAGGGTCAGATACGCAGTATTTT	TRBV29-1	TRBD2	once	TRBJ2-3
CASNPRGGEEQYF	TGTGCCAGCAACCCTAGGGGGGGAGAGGAGCAGTACTTC	TRBV6-6	-	-	TRBJ2-7
CASSAGTSPDTQYF	TGTGCCAGCAGCGCCGGGACTAGCCCAGATACGCAGTATTTT	TRBV7-9	TRBD2	-	TRBJ2-3
CASSYSATGQQPQHF	TGTGCCAGCAGTTACTCGGCGACAGGGCAGCAGCCCCAGCATTTT	TRBV6-5	TRBD1	-	TRBJ1-5
CASSEGTGGSEKLFF	TGTGCCAGCAGTGAAGGGACAGGGGGCTCTGAAAAACTGTTTTTT	TRBV6-1	TRBD1	-	TRBJ1-4
CASRIGVVNEQFF	TGTGCCAGCAGAATAGGGGTGGTAAATGAGCAGTTCTTC	TRBV7-8	-	few	TRBJ2-1
CASSPRRGDTQYF	TGTGCCAGCAGCCCCCGGCGGGGGGATACGCAGTATTTT	TRBV6-5	TRBD2	-	TRBJ2-3
CASSQDGVSGGEQFF	TGTGCCAGCAGCCAAGACGGGGTGAGCGGGGGTGAGCAGTTCTTC	TRBV3-1/TRBV3-2	TRBD2	-	TRBJ2-1